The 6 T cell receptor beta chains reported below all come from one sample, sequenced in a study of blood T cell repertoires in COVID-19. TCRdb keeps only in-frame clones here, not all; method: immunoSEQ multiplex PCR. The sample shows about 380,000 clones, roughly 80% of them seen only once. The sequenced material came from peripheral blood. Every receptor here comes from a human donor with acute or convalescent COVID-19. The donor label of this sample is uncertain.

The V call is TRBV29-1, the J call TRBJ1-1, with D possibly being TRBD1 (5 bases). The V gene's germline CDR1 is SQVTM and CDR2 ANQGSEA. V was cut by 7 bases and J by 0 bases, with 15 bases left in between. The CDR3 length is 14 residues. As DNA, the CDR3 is TGCAGCGCAATCTTACAGGTAATGAACACTGAAGCTTTCTTT. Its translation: CSAILQVMNTEAFF.

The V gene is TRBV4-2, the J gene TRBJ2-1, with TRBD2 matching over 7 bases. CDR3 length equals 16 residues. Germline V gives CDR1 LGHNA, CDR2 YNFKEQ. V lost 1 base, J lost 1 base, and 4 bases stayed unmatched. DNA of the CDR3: TGTGCCAGCAGCCAAGTGTCGGGAGGTTCCTACAATGAGCAGTTCTTC. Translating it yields CASSQVSGGSYNEQFF.

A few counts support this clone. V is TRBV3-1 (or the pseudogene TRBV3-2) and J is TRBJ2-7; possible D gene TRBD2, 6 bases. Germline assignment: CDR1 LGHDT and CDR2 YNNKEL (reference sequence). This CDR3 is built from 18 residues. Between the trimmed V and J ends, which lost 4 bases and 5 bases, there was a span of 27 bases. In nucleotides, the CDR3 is TGTGCCAGCAGCCCCCGTCCGGGACTCAATCCGGTGTCTAACGAGCAGTACTTC. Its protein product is CASSPRPGLNPVSNEQYF.

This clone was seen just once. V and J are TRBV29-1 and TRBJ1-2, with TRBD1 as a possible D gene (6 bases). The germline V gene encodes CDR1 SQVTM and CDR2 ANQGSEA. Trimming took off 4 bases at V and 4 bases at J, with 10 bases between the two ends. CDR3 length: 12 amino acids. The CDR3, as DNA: TGCAGCGTTGTAGGGGGTGGCTATGGCTACACCTTC. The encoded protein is CSVVGGGYGYTF.

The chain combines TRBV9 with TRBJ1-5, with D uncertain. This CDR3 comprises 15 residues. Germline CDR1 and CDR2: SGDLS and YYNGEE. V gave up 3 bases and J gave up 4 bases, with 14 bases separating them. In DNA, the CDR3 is TGTGCCAGCAGCGAGGCCGTAGCGGTAAATCAGCCCCAGCATTTT. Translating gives CASSEAVAVNQPQHF.

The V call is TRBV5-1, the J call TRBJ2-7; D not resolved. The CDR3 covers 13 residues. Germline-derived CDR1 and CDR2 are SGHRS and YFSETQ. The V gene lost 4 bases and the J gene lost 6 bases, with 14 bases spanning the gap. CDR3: CASSPMTLREQYF. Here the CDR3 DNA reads TGCGCCAGCAGCCCAATGACTTTGCGCGAGCAGTACTTC. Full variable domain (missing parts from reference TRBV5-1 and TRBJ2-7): KAGVTQTPRYLIKTRGQQVTLSCSPISGHRSVSWYQQTPGQGLQFLFEYFSETQRNKGNFPGRFSGRQFSNSRSEMNVSTLELGDSALYLCASSPMTLREQYFGPGTRLTVT.